This TCR beta chain is from a study of blood T cell repertoires in COVID-19. Study overall: Material from acute and convalescent COVID-19 was sourced from the United States, Italy and Spain. Sources were T cells, B-cell-depleted T cells, or PBMCs; the material itself was cDNA or gDNA.

Data came from immunoSEQ multiplex PCR; TCRdb stores just in-frame clones and leaves some out. Of around 95,000 clones listed, about 83% are singletons. CDR1 SGHNT and CDR2 YYREEE come from the germline V gene (reference sequence). This CDR3 has 14 residues. The junction had 2 bases not matched to a gene; V was cut back by 0 bases and J by 3 bases. This rearrangement joins TRBV5-4 to TRBJ1-1, with TRBD1 matching over 7 bases. The source material was peripheral blood. The clonotype was recovered from a human donor in a cohort sampled during active COVID-19. CDR3 coding DNA: TGTGCCAGCAGCTTGGGCAGGGGGTACACTGAAGCTTTCTTT. Translating it yields CASSLGRGYTEAFF.